What follows are 2 T cell receptor beta chains derived from one specimen sequenced in a study of CD8 T cells in Susac syndrome. Random hexamers were used to reverse transcribe an amount of 0.5 to 1 ug RNA. TCRdb reprocessed the immunoSEQ multiplex PCR reads via MiXCR and lists one record per CDR3 protein. The sample lists a few hundred thousand distinct CDR3 sequences; about 89% were seen once. Material for sequencing was CD8+ T cells from PBMCs. These receptors were taken from a human donor with multiple sclerosis.

The J gene is TRBJ2-7, the V gene TRBV25-1; unclear D gene. Per germline, CDR1 MGHDK and CDR2 SYGVNS. The CDR3 has 16 residues. The V gene lost 1 base and the J gene lost 2 bases, with 15 bases spanning the gap. CDR3 in DNA: TGTGCCAGCAGTGAATCTCGCGTCGGGCCGACCTACGAGCAGTACTTC. Residues: CASSESRVGPTYEQYF.

V gene TRBV9 combines with J gene TRBJ2-7, with D tentatively TRBD1 or TRBD2 (6 bases each). The V gene's germline CDR1 is SGDLS and CDR2 YYNGEE. The CDR3 is 12 residues long. Trimming took 10 bases from V and 5 from J, leaving 16 bases between them. The CDR3 DNA sequence: TGTGCCTCCAGGGGCGGAGGGGACGAGCAGTACTTC. It codes for CASRGGGDEQYF.